This T cell receptor (beta chain) was recorded in a study of T cell responses to AZD1222 COVID-19 vaccine. Study-level points and caveats: Recipients of two AZD1222 doses showed rising Spike-specific TCR breadth and depth.

Concerning this clone: Its target is not known.

Sequencing used immunoSEQ multiplex PCR; TCRdb keeps in-frame clones, though not all of them. The sample lists some 120,000 clones, 88% occurring once. Here the sequenced sample was peripheral blood, taken on day 0 of AZD1222 vaccination. The origin of this receptor is an adult in good health.

The CDR3 DNA sequence: TGCGCCAGCAGCTCCCTTTCGGGGGAGACTCACTATGGCTACACCTTC. This encodes CASSSLSGETHYGYTF. The chain uses TRBV5-1 and TRBJ1-2, with TRBD1 as a possible D gene (5 bases). Germline assignment: CDR1 SGHRS and CDR2 YFSETQ. This CDR3 contains 16 residues. V was trimmed by 3 bases and J by 3 bases, leaving 18 bases between them.